This T cell receptor beta chain was documented in a study of CD8+ T cells in alopecia areata. V shed 6 bases and J shed 7 bases, with 13 bases lying between them. The CDR3 consists of 14 residues. Germline CDR1 is MNHEY and CDR2 is SVGAGI. The sorting of PBMCs gave CD4+ and CD8+ T cells. cDNA reverse transcribed from extracted RNA served as the sequencing template. Measured with immunoSEQ multiplex PCR; TCRdb has only the in-frame clones, and not every one. The sample yields more than 200,000 clones, 67% seen once. The V and J genes are TRBV6-5 and TRBJ1-6, with D perhaps TRBD1 (6 bases). Here the sequenced sample was CD4+ T cells sorted from blood, taken at week 0. The TCR was taken from a human donor with alopecia areata. The CDR3 here is CASSSRGGNSPLHF. The CDR3, as DNA: TGTGCCAGCAGCAGCAGGGGAGGGAATTCACCCCTCCACTTT.